Following are 4 T cell receptor beta chains from one sample sequenced in a study of CD8 T cells in Susac syndrome. An amount of RNA that ranged from roughly 0.5 to 1 ug was reverse transcribed with random hexamers. TCRdb reprocessed the immunoSEQ multiplex PCR reads via MiXCR and lists one record per CDR3 protein. This sample yields about 180,000 distinct CDR3 sequences, of which around 94% are seen a single time; 0.095% to 0.1% belongs to the top ten. The sample consisted of CD4+ T cells from PBMCs. All receptors derive from a human donor with Susac syndrome.

The chain uses TRBV20-1 and TRBJ2-7; tentative D call: TRBD2 (6 bases). The ends were cut back, 7 bases at V and 2 bases at J, with 12 bases in the middle. Per germline, CDR1 DFQATT and CDR2 SNEGSKA (reference sequence). This CDR3 comprises 12 residues. The CDR3 region has the DNA TGCAGTGGGGATAGCGGAGCCTACGAGCAGTACTTC. This codes for CSGDSGAYEQYF.

V usage is TRBV10-3 and J usage is TRBJ2-7; 11 nucleotides agree with TRBD2. The CDR3 is made up of 14 amino acids. The germline CDR1 and CDR2 sequences are ENHRY and SYGVKD. J was trimmed by 2 bases and V by 7 bases; bases with no gene match: 4. The CDR3 nucleotides read TGTGCCATCACAGGGACTAGCGGTGCCTACGAGCAGTACTTC. Its protein is CAITGTSGAYEQYF.

The chain employs TRBV4-1 and TRBJ2-3, with TRBD2 matching over 10 bases. This CDR3 has 17 residues. Germline V gene data show CDR1 as MGHRA and CDR2 as YSYEKL. The V gene end was trimmed by 0 bases and the J gene end by 4 bases; junction bases not matched to a gene: 7. In nucleotides, the CDR3 is TGCGCCAGCAGCCAAGATGTGAAGCGGGGGGGCTCAGATACGCAGTATTTT. Its protein is CASSQDVKRGGSDTQYF.

CDR3 sequence reads: CASSNSGTRRYTF. Written as DNA, the CDR3 is TGTGCCAGCTCTAACTCCGGGACACGGCGCTACACCTTC. The chain links TRBV12-3 or TRBV12-4 to TRBJ1-2; D is perhaps TRBD1 (6 bases). V lost 8 bases, J lost 9 bases, and 19 bases lay in between. The CDR3 extends over 13 amino acids.